One and the same sample provided the 20 T cell receptor beta chains below, sequenced in a study of cytomegalovirus exposure and HLA in healthy donors (dated 2017 in TCRdb). Library creation used the immunoSEQ multiplex PCR assay. The multiplex PCR relied on a mix of 60 forward primers for TCR Vbeta segments and 13 reverse primers for TCR Jbeta segments. This is the immuneACCESS table as TCRdb keeps it, with only in-frame sequences that have V and J called. A part of the clones is gone; compared with another copy, unresolved V genes explain less than half, and the rest is unexplained. In all, the sample holds 150,000 to 200,000 clones, and about 85% of those were seen once. Of the sample, less than 1.3% falls within the top ten clones. Sequenced: PBMCs. The receptors were gathered from a boy aged 2 to 10 in good health and CMV-seronegative.

The CDR3 spells CASSITGISYNEQFF. CDR3 nucleotides: TGTGCCAGTAGTATTACGGGAATCTCCTACAATGAGCAGTTCTTC. The chain joins TRBV19 to TRBJ2-1, with D tentatively TRBD2 (5 bases). V dropped 3 bases and J dropped 0 bases, with 9 bases sitting between them. The CDR3 totals 15 residues. Looked up from germline, CDR1 is LNHDA and CDR2 is SQIVND (reference sequence). Using reference TRBV19 and TRBJ2-1 for the parts outside the CDR3, the full variable domain is DGGITQSPKYLFRKEGQNVTLSCEQNLNHDAMYWYRQDPGQGLRLIYYSQIVNDFQKGDIAEGYSVSREKKESFPLTVTSAQKNPTAFYLCASSITGISYNEQFFGPGTRLTVL.

This sequence joins TRBV28 and TRBJ1-1; 8 bases line up with TRBD1. CDR1 is MDHEN and CDR2 is SYDVKM in the germline V gene. CDR3 length equals 13 residues. The V segment lost 5 bases and the J segment 4 bases; nucleotides outside the gene matches: 3. The CDR3 DNA reads TGTGCCAGCAGTGCCACAGGGGGCACTGAAGCTTTCTTT. This gives the protein CASSATGGTEAFF.

The rearrangement uses TRBV7-9 and TRBJ1-2; 8 nucleotides agree with TRBD1. The junction had 6 bases not matched to a gene; V was cut back by 5 bases and J by 7 bases. This CDR3 has 13 amino acids. The V gene's germline CDR1 is SEHNR and CDR2 FQNEAQ (reference sequence). The CDR3: CASSPDRVSGYTF. In DNA form, the CDR3 reads TGTGCCAGCAGCCCGGACAGGGTTAGTGGCTACACCTTC.

V is TRBV4-1 and J is TRBJ1-6; D ambiguous. The CDR3 spans 14 residues. Germline V CDR1 and CDR2: MGHRA, YSYEKL. V was clipped by 0 bases and J by 8 bases, with 8 bases between them. The CDR3 bases are TGCGCCAGCAGCCAAGACGGCAGCGATTCACCCCTCCACTTT. It specifies CASSQDGSDSPLHF.

J is TRBJ1-5 and V is TRBV19; TRBD1 matches 12 bases. V was clipped by 4 bases and J by 5 bases; unmatched bases: 9. The germline V gene has CDR1 LNHDA and CDR2 SQIVND (reference sequence). The CDR3 runs to 17 residues. The CDR3 sequence: CASSNYRDRGRDQPQHF. The CDR3 DNA reads TGTGCCAGTAGTAATTACCGGGACAGGGGGCGCGATCAGCCCCAGCATTTT.

The sample holds a few counts of this clone. This chain connects TRBV5-1 to TRBJ2-7, with D tentatively TRBD2 (6 bases). CDR1 and CDR2 (germline): SGHRS, YFSETQ. This CDR3 spans 14 amino acids. V lost 0 bases, J lost 3 bases, and 10 bases lay in between. The CDR3 DNA is TGCGCCAGCAGCTTGGAGCGGGCCAGCTACGAGCAGTACTTC. Translated, it gives CASSLERASYEQYF.

As concerns this clone: Relative to the germline gene, one junction end is altered; a read error may explain this. The chain employs TRBV4-1 and TRBJ2-2, with D maybe TRBD1 (6 bases). The germline gives CDR1 MGHRA, CDR2 YSYEKL. This CDR3 is 16 amino acids long. Here the CDR3 DNA reads TGCGCCATCAGCCCTACGGTGGGGGCCAACACCGGGGAGCTGTTTTTT. This gives the protein CAISPTVGANTGELFF.

The V and J genes are TRBV11-2 and TRBJ2-7, with 9 bases matching TRBD1. With V trimmed by 5 bases and J by 1 base, 6 bases remained unmatched. This CDR3 contains 15 residues. Germline lookup yields CDR1 SGHAT and CDR2 FQNNGV. The DNA of the CDR3 is TGTGCCAGCAGCCCCCCCGGGACAGGGTCCTACGAGCAGTACTTC. It is translated as CASSPPGTGSYEQYF.

The genes are TRBV30 and TRBJ2-3, with 7 positions matching TRBD2. The V gene end was trimmed by 0 bases and the J gene end by 5 bases; junction bases not matched to a gene: 5. CDR3 length: 14 amino acids. Germline values: CDR1 GTSNPN, CDR2 SVGIG (reference sequence). CDR3 residues: CAWSVSGVGDTQYF. CDR3 DNA sequence: TGTGCCTGGAGTGTAAGCGGGGTGGGAGATACGCAGTATTTT.

The chain links TRBV30 to TRBJ2-1, with D perhaps TRBD1 (5 bases). This CDR3 is built from 12 residues. Germline V CDR1 and CDR2: GTSNPN, SVGIG (reference sequence). The CDR3 protein is CALRWGSNEQFF. CDR3 nucleotide sequence: TGTGCACTAAGGTGGGGCAGCAATGAGCAGTTCTTC. Full variable domain (remainder filled in from reference TRBV30 and TRBJ2-1): SQTIHQWPATLVQPVGSPLSLECTVEGTSNPNLYWYRQAAGRGLQLLFYSVGIGQISSEVPQNLSASRPQDRQFILSSKKLLLSDSGFYLCALRWGSNEQFFGPGTRLTVL.

J is TRBJ2-2 and V is TRBV4-1; TRBD2 matches at 12 bases. CDR1 and CDR2 from the germline V gene are MGHRA and YSYEKL. This CDR3 is 16 amino acids long. V shed 6 bases, J shed 6 bases, and the junction held 8 bases outside the gene matches. Written as DNA, the CDR3 is TGCGCCAGCAGGGGAGGACTAGCGGGGATTTCCGGGGAGCTGTTTTTT. Translated, it gives CASRGGLAGISGELFF.

The chain links TRBV19 to TRBJ2-1; TRBD2 agrees at 10 bases. The CDR3 has 16 amino acids. V shed 6 bases and J 6 bases; nucleotides not matched to a gene: 11. CDR1 LNHDA and CDR2 SQIVND come from the germline V gene (reference sequence). Here the CDR3 DNA reads TGTGCCAGTAGAGACCTAGCGGGAGAGGCCGGCAATGAGCAGTTCTTC. It translates to CASRDLAGEAGNEQFF. Supplemented by reference TRBV19 and TRBJ2-1, the full variable domain reads DGGITQSPKYLFRKEGQNVTLSCEQNLNHDAMYWYRQDPGQGLRLIYYSQIVNDFQKGDIAEGYSVSREKKESFPLTVTSAQKNPTAFYLCASRDLAGEAGNEQFFGPGTRLTVL.

The chain uses TRBV7-9 and TRBJ2-1; TRBD2 aligns across 7 bases. The CDR3 has 17 residues. V lost 2 bases to trimming and J lost 7 bases; unmatched junction nucleotides: 14. Germline V gives CDR1 SEHNR, CDR2 FQNEAQ (reference sequence). As DNA, the CDR3 is TGTGCCAGCAGCTTAACGCCTACGGGGGGTCCGAGGAATGAGCAGTTCTTC. Residues: CASSLTPTGGPRNEQFF.

V is TRBV7-9 and J is TRBJ2-1, with 16 nucleotides matching TRBD2. V was pared by 5 bases and J by 7 bases, with 5 bases of the junction left unmatched. The CDR3 sequence is 16 residues long. Germline CDR1 SEHNR, CDR2 FQNEAQ (reference sequence). This CDR3 is CASSKGLAGGDNEQFF. Written as DNA, the CDR3 is TGTGCCAGCAGCAAGGGACTAGCGGGAGGGGATAATGAGCAGTTCTTC.

The chain links TRBV7-9 to TRBJ2-3, with D tentatively TRBD1 (6 bases). Germline CDR1 is SEHNR and CDR2 is FQNEAQ (reference sequence). CDR3 length equals 16 residues. Between the trimmed V and J ends, which lost 4 bases and 5 bases, there was a span of 19 bases. DNA of the CDR3: TGTGCCAGCAGCTCCCAGACTCAGGGGCATGGAGATACGCAGTATTTT. This codes for CASSSQTQGHGDTQYF.

The CDR3 sequence is CASQGWVGTEAFF. The CDR3 DNA sequence: TGTGCCAGCCAGGGCTGGGTGGGCACTGAAGCTTTCTTT. The J gene is TRBJ1-1, the V gene TRBV27, with D possibly matching TRBD1 (5 bases). V was pared by 8 bases and J by 4 bases, with 14 bases between. Germline V gene data show CDR1 as MNHEY and CDR2 as SMNVEV (reference sequence). This CDR3 has 13 amino acids.

The chain couples TRBV11-1 to TRBJ2-1, with D possibly being TRBD1 (5 bases). V lost 5 bases and J 5 bases, leaving 16 bases between the germline ends. Germline V gene data show CDR1 as SGHAT and CDR2 as FQDESV (reference sequence). The CDR3 runs 15 residues. CDR3 amino acids: CASSRRQSNNNEQFF. Here the CDR3 DNA reads TGTGCCAGCAGCCGCCGACAGTCAAATAACAATGAGCAGTTCTTC.

This chain connects TRBV30 to TRBJ2-3, with 9 positions matching TRBD1. In germline, CDR1 is GTSNPN, CDR2 SVGIG (reference sequence). J gave up 8 bases and V 4 bases, and 13 bases lay outside the gene matches. The CDR3 spans 15 residues. In nucleotides, the CDR3 is TGTGCCTGGATGAGAGGGGACAGGGAAATGAGTACGCAGTATTTT. This translates into CAWMRGDREMSTQYF. Supplemented by reference TRBV30 and TRBJ2-3, the full variable domain reads SQTIHQWPATLVQPVGSPLSLECTVEGTSNPNLYWYRQAAGRGLQLLFYSVGIGQISSEVPQNLSASRPQDRQFILSSKKLLLSDSGFYLCAWMRGDREMSTQYFGPGTRLTVL.

V is TRBV6-1 and J is TRBJ2-1; a possible D gene is TRBD1 (6 bases). The length of the CDR3 is 14 residues. Germline CDR1 MNHNS, CDR2 SASEGT. V was pared by 2 bases and J by 9 bases, with 14 bases between. The CDR3 here is CASSEFAGAGEQFF. CDR3 nucleotides: TGTGCCAGCAGTGAATTTGCAGGGGCGGGTGAGCAGTTCTTC.

V usage is TRBV5-1 and J usage is TRBJ2-1, with 8 bases that match TRBD1. The CDR3 is 16 amino acids. J lost 8 bases, V lost 4 bases, and 14 bases had no gene match. CDR1 SGHRS and CDR2 YFSETQ come from the germline V gene. CDR3 sequence reads: CASSALGQGERYEQFF. The CDR3 coding sequence is TGCGCCAGCAGCGCGCTAGGACAGGGTGAAAGATATGAGCAGTTCTTC.